Listed below are T cell receptor beta chains from one sample, sequenced in a study of shared clonotypes between healthy human individuals. Only in-frame clones appear in the TCRdb table, and some are missing; sequencing was by immunoSEQ multiplex PCR. The sample holds 900,000 to 1,200,000 clones, approximately 80% seen once. Sequencing used memory CD4+ T cells from PBMCs. Receptor source: a man younger than 35 in good health. Some clones in this sample may be carry-over from other donors' samples. Both conserved end residues are part of each CDR3. D genes are given only for firm matches. Clone size, where shown, is once, few, many, or a class for clones that have expanded.

CDR3 length: 14
D gene: NA
V gene: TRBV30
J gene: TRBJ1-2
clone size: NA
CDR3 DNA: TGTGCCTGGAGTGTATCGTTAGGGGATTGGGGCTACACCTTC
CDR3 protein: CAWSVSLGDWGYTF

CDR3 length: 12
D gene: NA
V gene: TRBV7-9
J gene: TRBJ2-1
clone size: NA
CDR3 DNA: TGTGCCAGCTCCTTTGCATACAATGAGCAGTTCTTC
CDR3 protein: CASSFAYNEQFF

CDR3 length: 12
D gene: NA
V gene: TRBV7-9
J gene: TRBJ1-2
clone size: NA
CDR3 DNA: TGTGCCAGCAGGGGCACGGGAGATGGCTACACCTTC
CDR3 protein: CASRGTGDGYTF

CDR3 length: 14
D gene: NA
V gene: TRBV10-3
J gene: TRBJ1-5
clone size: NA
CDR3 DNA: TGTGCCACCGAGAAGGGTGGAAGCAATCAGCCCCAGCATTTT
CDR3 protein: CATEKGGSNQPQHF

CDR3 length: 14
D gene: NA
V gene: TRBV5-1
J gene: TRBJ2-3
clone size: NA
CDR3 DNA: TGCGCCAGTCGAGCCGGGGGTGCCACAGATACGCAGTATTTT
CDR3 protein: CASRAGGATDTQYF

CDR3 length: 12
D gene: NA
V gene: TRBV6-1
J gene: TRBJ1-1
clone size: NA
CDR3 DNA: TGTGCCAGCAACCTACCGGACACTGAAGCTTTCTTT
CDR3 protein: CASNLPDTEAFF

CDR3 length: 11
D gene: NA
V gene: TRBV7-2
J gene: TRBJ2-7
clone size: NA
CDR3 DNA: TGTGCCAGCAGCTTTACCTACGAGCAGTACTTC
CDR3 protein: CASSFTYEQYF

CDR3 length: 15
D gene: TRBD1
V gene: TRBV7-6
J gene: TRBJ1-5
clone size: NA
CDR3 DNA: TGTGCCAGCAGCTCATTACAGGGGTTCGATCAGCCCCAGCATTTT
CDR3 protein: CASSSLQGFDQPQHF

CDR3 length: 12
D gene: NA
V gene: TRBV6-1
J gene: TRBJ2-5
clone size: once
CDR3 DNA: TGTGCCAGCAGGCTAACCTCCGGGACCCAGTACTTC
CDR3 protein: CASRLTSGTQYF

CDR3 length: 16
D gene: NA
V gene: TRBV18
J gene: TRBJ2-7
clone size: NA
CDR3 DNA: TGTGCCAGCTCACCTTCGACAGGGAGGGCCCCCGGTGAGCAGTACTTC
CDR3 protein: CASSPSTGRAPGEQYF

CDR3 length: 15
D gene: NA
V gene: TRBV28
J gene: TRBJ1-5
clone size: NA
CDR3 DNA: TGTGCCAGCAGAGGGGGTGGGACGCAAAATCAGCCCCAGCATTTT
CDR3 protein: CASRGGGTQNQPQHF

CDR3 length: 13
D gene: NA
V gene: TRBV18
J gene: TRBJ1-2
clone size: many
CDR3 DNA: TGTGCCAGCTCACCCGGAGTACAGGATGGCTACACCTTC
CDR3 protein: CASSPGVQDGYTF

CDR3 length: 13
D gene: NA
V gene: TRBV18
J gene: TRBJ2-7
clone size: NA
CDR3 DNA: TGTGCCAGCTCACCAGGGGGACCCCGCGAGCAGTACTTC
CDR3 protein: CASSPGGPREQYF

CDR3 length: 13
D gene: NA
V gene: TRBV29-1
J gene: TRBJ2-3
clone size: NA
CDR3 DNA: TGCAGCGGGGAGAGGAAACGCACAGATACGCAGTATTTT
CDR3 protein: CSGERKRTDTQYF

CDR3 length: 14
D gene: NA
V gene: TRBV6-1
J gene: TRBJ2-5
clone size: NA
CDR3 DNA: TGTGCCAGCAGTGAAAGGTCCGGGGGACAGACCCAGTACTTC
CDR3 protein: CASSERSGGQTQYF

CDR3 length: 15
D gene: TRBD2
V gene: TRBV6-5
J gene: TRBJ2-5
clone size: NA
CDR3 DNA: TGTGCCAGCAGTTACGGGGCTAGCGGGAGGTGGACCCAGTACTTC
CDR3 protein: CASSYGASGRWTQYF

CDR3 length: 14
D gene: NA
V gene: TRBV25-1
J gene: TRBJ1-1
clone size: NA
CDR3 DNA: TGTGCCAGCCAGGGCAGTCGGGGGCACCCTGAAGCTTTCTTT
CDR3 protein: CASQGSRGHPEAFF

CDR3 length: 17
D gene: NA
V gene: TRBV15
J gene: TRBJ1-5
clone size: NA
CDR3 DNA: TGTGCCACCAGCAGAGATGGCCAGCTTTTTAGCAATCAGCCCCAGCATTTT
CDR3 protein: CATSRDGQLFSNQPQHF

CDR3 length: 15
D gene: TRBD2
V gene: TRBV9
J gene: TRBJ2-1
clone size: NA
CDR3 DNA: TGTGCCAGCAGCGTAGTGGGACTAATGGGGGATGAGCAGTTCTTC
CDR3 protein: CASSVVGLMGDEQFF

CDR3 length: 13
D gene: NA
V gene: TRBV5-1
J gene: TRBJ1-5
clone size: NA
CDR3 DNA: TGCGCCAGCAGCTTGGCGGGGAGCCAGCCCCAGCATTTT
CDR3 protein: CASSLAGSQPQHF

CDR3 length: 12
D gene: NA
V gene: TRBV7-9
J gene: TRBJ2-5
clone size: NA
CDR3 DNA: TGTGCCAGCAGCCGGGACCAAGAGACCCAGTACTTC
CDR3 protein: CASSRDQETQYF

CDR3 length: 20
D gene: TRBD2
V gene: TRBV11-3
J gene: TRBJ2-5
clone size: few
CDR3 DNA: TGTGCCAGCAGCTCGGGACTAGCGGGAGTAAGGGCCCAGACTCAAGAGACCCAGTACTTC
CDR3 protein: CASSSGLAGVRAQTQETQYF

CDR3 length: 15
D gene: NA
V gene: TRBV10-2
J gene: TRBJ2-5
clone size: once
CDR3 DNA: TGCGCCAGCAAATCCTTTTTCGGGAGTAAAGAGACCCAGTACTTC
CDR3 protein: CASKSFFGSKETQYF

CDR3 length: 14
D gene: TRBD2
V gene: TRBV7-2
J gene: TRBJ2-3
clone size: NA
CDR3 DNA: TGTGCCAGCAGCCAGCAGACTAGCGCGGATACGCAGTATTTT
CDR3 protein: CASSQQTSADTQYF

CDR3 length: 15
D gene: NA
V gene: TRBV6-5
J gene: TRBJ2-7
clone size: NA
CDR3 DNA: TGTGCCAGCAGTCAAAGGTCAGGGGTTGGCTACGAGCAGTACTTC
CDR3 protein: CASSQRSGVGYEQYF

CDR3 length: 12
D gene: NA
V gene: TRBV18
J gene: TRBJ2-7
clone size: NA
CDR3 DNA: TGTGCCAGCTCACCAAGTCGGGACGAGCAGTACTTC
CDR3 protein: CASSPSRDEQYF

CDR3 length: 17
D gene: NA
V gene: TRBV4-1
J gene: TRBJ2-2
clone size: NA
CDR3 DNA: TGCGCCAGCAGCCAAGAGGCACGCGGGGCGAACACCGGGGAGCTGTTTTTT
CDR3 protein: CASSQEARGANTGELFF

CDR3 length: 14
D gene: TRBD2
V gene: TRBV7-9
J gene: TRBJ2-1
clone size: NA
CDR3 DNA: TGTGCCAGCAGCGATGAGGGACTAGTCGGTGAGCAGTTCTTC
CDR3 protein: CASSDEGLVGEQFF

CDR3 length: 12
D gene: NA
V gene: TRBV27
J gene: TRBJ2-2
clone size: NA
CDR3 DNA: TGTGCCAGCAGACTGAATGTCGGGGAGCTGTTTTTT
CDR3 protein: CASRLNVGELFF

CDR3 length: 13
D gene: NA
V gene: TRBV6-5
J gene: TRBJ2-7
clone size: NA
CDR3 DNA: TGTGCCAGCAGTAACCCACGGGGTTACGAGCAGTACTTC
CDR3 protein: CASSNPRGYEQYF

CDR3 length: 14
D gene: TRBD1
V gene: TRBV7-2
J gene: TRBJ1-2
clone size: NA
CDR3 DNA: TGTGCCAGCAGGGACAGGGGGCTCCTAACAGGCTACACCTTC
CDR3 protein: CASRDRGLLTGYTF

CDR3 length: 13
D gene: NA
V gene: TRBV10-3
J gene: TRBJ1-4
clone size: NA
CDR3 DNA: TGTGCCATCAGTGAGTTCGTAGAAGGGAAACTGTTTTTT
CDR3 protein: CAISEFVEGKLFF

CDR3 length: 12
D gene: NA
V gene: TRBV18
J gene: TRBJ2-2
clone size: NA
CDR3 DNA: TGTGCCGACCGTCGTAGGGCCGGGGAGCTGTTTTTT
CDR3 protein: CADRRRAGELFF

CDR3 length: 13
D gene: NA
V gene: TRBV11-1
J gene: TRBJ2-7
clone size: many
CDR3 DNA: TGTGCCAGCAGCTTCCGCAGGGGCGACGAGCAGTACTTC
CDR3 protein: CASSFRRGDEQYF

CDR3 length: 12
D gene: NA
V gene: TRBV30
J gene: TRBJ2-5
clone size: NA
CDR3 DNA: TGTGCCGTTAGTGCGGACCAAGAGACCCAGTACTTC
CDR3 protein: CAVSADQETQYF

CDR3 length: 17
D gene: TRBD1
V gene: TRBV29-1
J gene: TRBJ1-3
clone size: NA
CDR3 DNA: TGCAGCGTTGAACGGGACAGGGGGTTACACTCTGGAAACACCATATATTTT
CDR3 protein: CSVERDRGLHSGNTIYF

CDR3 length: 17
D gene: NA
V gene: TRBV28
J gene: TRBJ1-2
clone size: NA
CDR3 DNA: TGTGCCAGCAGTCTAAGCAGGGCGGGCCTCGCTAACTATGGCTACACCTTC
CDR3 protein: CASSLSRAGLANYGYTF

CDR3 length: 15
D gene: TRBD2
V gene: TRBV7-2
J gene: TRBJ2-5
clone size: NA
CDR3 DNA: TGTGCCAGCAGCTTCGGGGGGACTAGCCAAGAGACCCAGTACTTC
CDR3 protein: CASSFGGTSQETQYF

CDR3 length: 16
D gene: TRBD1
V gene: TRBV19
J gene: TRBJ1-5
clone size: few
CDR3 DNA: TGTGCCAGTAGTATACTTGACAGGGGGCGAGGTCAGCCCCAGCATTTT
CDR3 protein: CASSILDRGRGQPQHF

CDR3 length: 16
D gene: TRBD2
V gene: TRBV4-3
J gene: TRBJ2-3
clone size: NA
CDR3 DNA: TGCGCCAGCAGCCGCAGTATTAGCGGGGGCACAGATACGCAGTATTTT
CDR3 protein: CASSRSISGGTDTQYF